The clone carrying this TCR beta chain was observed a handful of times. Its antigen is unidentified. This entry belongs to a study of human T cells and chemical hapten exposure. Looking at the study overall: Alopecia areata, totalis or universalis affected patients who were mostly female.

From germline, CDR1 is DFQATT and CDR2 SNEGSKA (reference sequence). This CDR3 spans 13 amino acids. Trimming took 5 bases from V and 1 from J, leaving 6 bases between them. The library attached unique molecular identifiers to individual cDNA molecules. Using its own MiXCR run on the RACE reads, TCRdb lists one record per CDR3 protein. This table has fewer than 350,000 distinct CDR3 sequences, roughly 7.7% appearing once. Time point given: pre-sensitization, week 0. Treatment here: therapeutic diphenylcyclopropenone sensitization with weekly scalp DPC. Whole-study findings and limits: There was no change with DPC sensitization in TCRs above 1 in 1000 frequency.

The specimen was whole blood, collected in connection with sensitization to the hapten diphenylcyclopropenone (DPC). The TCR was taken from a man younger than 35 with alopecia areata. Some clones in this sample may be carry-over from other donors' samples. The chain employs TRBV20-1 and TRBJ2-6; no clear D. CDR3 region: CSASFSGANVLTF. The CDR3 DNA reads TGCAGTGCTTCGTTTTCTGGGGCCAACGTCCTGACTTTC.